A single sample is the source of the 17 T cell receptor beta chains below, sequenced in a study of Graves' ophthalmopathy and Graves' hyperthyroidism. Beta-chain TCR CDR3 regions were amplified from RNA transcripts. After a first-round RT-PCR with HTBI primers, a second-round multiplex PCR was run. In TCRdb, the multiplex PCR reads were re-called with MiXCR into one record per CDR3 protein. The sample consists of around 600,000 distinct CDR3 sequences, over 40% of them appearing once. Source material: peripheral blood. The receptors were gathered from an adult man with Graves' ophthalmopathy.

CDR3 region: CASSLAAGAGYGYTF. The CDR3 coding sequence is TGTGCCAGCAGCTTAGCGGCAGGGGCAGGCTATGGCTACACCTTC. The chain couples TRBV7-9 to TRBJ1-2; TRBD1 is a possible D gene (6 bases). This CDR3 has 15 amino acids. The V end lost 0 bases, the J end lost 4 bases, and 12 bases lay between the germline ends. Germline V gene lookup returns CDR1 SEHNR and CDR2 FQNEAQ (reference sequence). Based on the CDR3 plus reference TRBV7-9 and TRBJ1-2, the full variable domain is DTGVSQNPRHKITKRGQNVTFRCDPISEHNRLYWYRQTLGQGPEFLTYFQNEAQLEKSRLLSDRFSAERPKGSFSTLEIQRTEQGDSAMYLCASSLAAGAGYGYTFGSGTRLTVV.

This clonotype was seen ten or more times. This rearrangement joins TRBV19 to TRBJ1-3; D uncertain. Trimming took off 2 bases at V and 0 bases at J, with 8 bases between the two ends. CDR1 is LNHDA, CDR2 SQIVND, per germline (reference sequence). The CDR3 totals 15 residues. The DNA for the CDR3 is TGTGCCAGTAGTATAAGTGGTGCCTCTGGAAACACCATATATTTT. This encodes CASSISGASGNTIYF.

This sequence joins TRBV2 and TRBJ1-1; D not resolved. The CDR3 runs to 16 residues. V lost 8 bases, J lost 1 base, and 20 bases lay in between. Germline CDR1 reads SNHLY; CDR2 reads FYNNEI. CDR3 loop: CASSPPYSLGNTEAFF. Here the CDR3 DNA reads TGTGCCAGCTCACCACCGTACAGCCTCGGGAACACTGAAGCTTTCTTT.

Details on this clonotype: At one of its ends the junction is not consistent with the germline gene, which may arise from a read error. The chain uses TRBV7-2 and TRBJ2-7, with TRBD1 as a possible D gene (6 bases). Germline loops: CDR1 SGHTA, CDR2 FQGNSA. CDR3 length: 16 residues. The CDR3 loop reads CASSLDPRVRGYEQCF. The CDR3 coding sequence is TGTGCCAGCAGCTTGGATCCTCGGGTCAGGGGCTACGAGCAGTGCTTC.

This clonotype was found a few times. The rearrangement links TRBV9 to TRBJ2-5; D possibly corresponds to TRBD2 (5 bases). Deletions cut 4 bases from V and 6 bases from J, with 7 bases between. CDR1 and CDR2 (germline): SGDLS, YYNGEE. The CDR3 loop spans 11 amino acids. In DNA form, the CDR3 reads TGTGCCAGCAGCCCGGGGAAGACCCAGTACTTC. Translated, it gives CASSPGKTQYF. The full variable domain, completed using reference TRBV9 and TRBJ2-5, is DSGVTQTPKHLITATGQRVTLRCSPRSGDLSVYWYQQSLDQGLQFLIQYYNGEERAKGNILERFSAQQFPDLHSELNLSSLELGDSALYFCASSPGKTQYFGPGTRLLVL.

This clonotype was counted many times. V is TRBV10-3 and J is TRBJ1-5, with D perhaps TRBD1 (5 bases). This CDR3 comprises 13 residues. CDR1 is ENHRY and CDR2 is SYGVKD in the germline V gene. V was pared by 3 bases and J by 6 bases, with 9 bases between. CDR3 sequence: CAISDAGFQPQHF. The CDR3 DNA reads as TGTGCCATCAGTGATGCAGGGTTTCAGCCCCAGCATTTT.

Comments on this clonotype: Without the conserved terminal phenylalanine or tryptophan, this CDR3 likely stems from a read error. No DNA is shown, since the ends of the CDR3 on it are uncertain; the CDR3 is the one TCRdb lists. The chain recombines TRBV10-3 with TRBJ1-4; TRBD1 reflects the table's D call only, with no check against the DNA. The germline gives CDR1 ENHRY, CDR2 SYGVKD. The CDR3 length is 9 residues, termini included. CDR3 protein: CAISVQGVS.

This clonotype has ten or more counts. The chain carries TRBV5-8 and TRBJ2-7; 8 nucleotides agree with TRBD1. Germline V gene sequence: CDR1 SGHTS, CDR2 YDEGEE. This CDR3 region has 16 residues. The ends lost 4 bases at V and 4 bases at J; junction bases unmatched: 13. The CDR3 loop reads CASSRSSRDRRYEQYF. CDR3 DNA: TGTGCCAGCAGCCGCTCATCCCGGGACAGGAGATACGAGCAGTACTTC.

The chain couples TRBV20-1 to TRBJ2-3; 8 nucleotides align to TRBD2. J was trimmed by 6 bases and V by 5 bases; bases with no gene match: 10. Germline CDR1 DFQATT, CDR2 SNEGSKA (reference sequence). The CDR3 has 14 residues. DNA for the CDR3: TGCAGTGCTCATCTAGCGGGTTCATCTGATACGCAGTATTTT. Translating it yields CSAHLAGSSDTQYF.

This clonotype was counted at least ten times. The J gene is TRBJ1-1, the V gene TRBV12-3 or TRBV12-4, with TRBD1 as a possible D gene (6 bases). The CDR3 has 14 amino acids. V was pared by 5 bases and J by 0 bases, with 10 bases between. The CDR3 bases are TGTGCCAGCAGTCGAGACAGGCTGAACACTGAAGCTTTCTTT. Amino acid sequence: CASSRDRLNTEAFF.

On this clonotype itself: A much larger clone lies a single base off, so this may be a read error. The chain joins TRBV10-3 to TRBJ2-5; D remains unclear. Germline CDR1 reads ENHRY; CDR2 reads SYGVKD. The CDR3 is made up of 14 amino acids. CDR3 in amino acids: CASSYSPRIGTQYF. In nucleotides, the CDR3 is TGTGCCAGCAGTTACTCTCCGCGGATAGGGACCCAGTACTTC.

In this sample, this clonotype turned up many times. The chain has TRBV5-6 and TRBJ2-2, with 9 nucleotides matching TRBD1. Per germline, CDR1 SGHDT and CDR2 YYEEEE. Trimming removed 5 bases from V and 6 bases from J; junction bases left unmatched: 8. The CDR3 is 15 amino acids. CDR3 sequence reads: CASRFGTGQSGELFF. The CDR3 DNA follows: TGTGCCAGCAGATTCGGGACAGGGCAATCCGGGGAGCTGTTTTTT.

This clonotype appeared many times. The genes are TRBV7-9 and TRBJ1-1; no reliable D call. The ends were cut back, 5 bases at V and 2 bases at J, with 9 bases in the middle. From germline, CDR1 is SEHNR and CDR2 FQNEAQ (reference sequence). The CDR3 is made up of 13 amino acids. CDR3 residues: CASSPYINTEAFF. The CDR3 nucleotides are TGTGCCAGCAGCCCTTATATCAACACTGAAGCTTTCTTT.

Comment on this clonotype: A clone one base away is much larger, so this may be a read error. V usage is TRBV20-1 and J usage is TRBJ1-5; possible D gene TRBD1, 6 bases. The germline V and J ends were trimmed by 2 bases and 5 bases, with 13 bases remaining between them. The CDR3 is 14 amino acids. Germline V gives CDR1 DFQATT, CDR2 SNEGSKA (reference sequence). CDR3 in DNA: TGCAGTGCTAGATCCAGGGAGGGGGATCAGCCCCAGCATTTT. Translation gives CSARSREGDQPQHF.

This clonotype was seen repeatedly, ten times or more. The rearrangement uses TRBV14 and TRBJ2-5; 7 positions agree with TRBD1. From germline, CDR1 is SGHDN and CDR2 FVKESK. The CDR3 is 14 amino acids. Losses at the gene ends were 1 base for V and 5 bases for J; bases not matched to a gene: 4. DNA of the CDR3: TGTGCCAGCAGCCAAGTTAGGGGGCATGAGACCCAGTACTTC. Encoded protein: CASSQVRGHETQYF.

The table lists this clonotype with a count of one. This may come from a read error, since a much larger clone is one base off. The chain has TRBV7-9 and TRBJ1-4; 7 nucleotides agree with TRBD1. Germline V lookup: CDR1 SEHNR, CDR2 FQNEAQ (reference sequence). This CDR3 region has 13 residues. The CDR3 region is CAGSDRAGEKLFF. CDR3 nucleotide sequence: TGTGCCGGCAGCGACAGGGCCGGGGAAAAACTGTTTTTT.

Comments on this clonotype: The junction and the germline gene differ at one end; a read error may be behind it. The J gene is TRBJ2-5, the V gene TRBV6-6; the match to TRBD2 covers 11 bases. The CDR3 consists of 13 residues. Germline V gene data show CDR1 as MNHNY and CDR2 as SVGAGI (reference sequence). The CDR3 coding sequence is TGTGTCAGCAGTCTAGCGGGGGGAAAGACCCAGTACTTC. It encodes CVSSLAGGKTQYF.